These 13 T cell receptor beta chains were all obtained from the same sample, sequenced in a study of CDR3 diversity in severe acne. MiXCR, applied by TCRdb to the PCR reads, yields one record per CDR3 protein. The table lists 90,000 or so distinct CDR3 sequences, about half of them singletons, with 9.5% to 13% in the top ten. The specimen sequenced was blood. Source of these receptors: a male donor in good health, serving as a control.

With regard to this clonotype: This clone may be a read error of a much larger clone one base away. This chain connects TRBV5-4 to TRBJ2-2, with 14 bases identical to TRBD2. Germline V CDR1 and CDR2: SGHNT, YYREEE (reference sequence). V gave up 4 bases and J gave up 4 bases; unmatched junction bases: 12. The CDR3 loop spans 19 amino acids. CDR3 sequence: CASSGLGTSGGPSTGELFF. The CDR3 nucleotides read TGTGCCAGCAGCGGGCTTGGGACTAGCGGGGGACCGAGCACCGGGGAGCTGTTTTTT.

This chain links TRBV10-3 with TRBJ1-2, with 7 bases fitting TRBD1. The germline V gene encodes CDR1 ENHRY and CDR2 SYGVKD. This CDR3 has 13 amino acids. V lost 10 bases and J lost 0; bases outside the gene matches: 5. Here the CDR3 reads CASAGTANYGYTF. The CDR3 DNA follows: TGTGCCAGCGCCGGGACAGCTAACTATGGCTACACCTTC.

This clonotype was observed a few times. The chain carries TRBV29-1 and TRBJ2-3, with TRBD2 matching 9 bases. CDR1 is SQVTM and CDR2 is ANQGSEA in the germline V gene. J was trimmed by 1 base and V by 2 bases; bases with no gene match: 1. This CDR3 is 14 amino acids long. In nucleotides, the CDR3 is TGCAGCGTTGAATTAGCGGGAGGCACAGATACGCAGTATTTT. This sequence encodes CSVELAGGTDTQYF.

This clonotype turned up a few times. V is TRBV10-3 and J is TRBJ2-3, with D maybe TRBD1 (6 bases). This CDR3 contains 13 residues. CDR1 and CDR2 from the germline V gene are ENHRY and SYGVKD. The ends were cut back, 11 bases at V and 0 bases at J, with 12 bases in the middle. The CDR3 bases are TGTGCCGCCAGGGACACTAGCACAGATACGCAGTATTTT. It specifies CAARDTSTDTQYF.

The chain couples TRBV5-8 to TRBJ2-2; either TRBD1 or TRBD2 may fit D (5 bases each). Germline CDR1 is SGHTS and CDR2 is YDEGEE. Trimming cost V 0 bases and J 0 bases, with 15 bases left between them. The CDR3 contains 18 residues. The CDR3 protein is CASSLGPRLGANTGELFF. For the CDR3, the DNA is TGTGCCAGCAGCTTGGGGCCCAGGTTGGGGGCGAACACCGGGGAGCTGTTTTTT. The whole variable domain, filled in from reference TRBV5-8 and TRBJ2-2, reads EAGVTQSPTHLIKTRGQQATLRCSPISGHTSVYWYQQALGLGLQFLLWYDEGEERNRGNFPPRFSGRQFPNYSSELNVNALELEDSALYLCASSLGPRLGANTGELFFGEGSRLTVL.

Comment on this clonotype: The DNA is left out, because the CDR3 cannot be placed on it with certainty; the CDR3 is given as TCRdb lists it. The chain combines TRBV7-9 with TRBJ2-3; no check of the table's D call, TRBD2, against the DNA was made. The V gene's germline CDR1 is SEHNR and CDR2 FQNEAQ (reference sequence). The CDR3 is 22 residues long, counting both termini. CDR3: CASSPPGLTASFFGPGTDTQYF.

This clonotype was recorded a few times. The chain recombines TRBV29-1 with TRBJ2-5; weak D call: TRBD1 (6 bases). The CDR3 has 11 amino acids. V gave up 2 bases and J gave up 5 bases, with 6 bases separating them. Germline V gene lookup returns CDR1 SQVTM and CDR2 ANQGSEA. This chain's CDR3 is CSVERGETQYF. The CDR3 bases are TGCAGCGTTGAAAGGGGGGAGACCCAGTACTTC.

This clonotype was observed many times. The chain couples TRBV19 to TRBJ1-6; no firm D call. The CDR3 has 15 amino acids. V shed 3 bases and J shed 8 bases, with 14 bases lying between them. Germline assignment: CDR1 LNHDA and CDR2 SQIVND (reference sequence). CDR3 amino acids: CASSIRRERDSPLHF. CDR3 sequence (DNA): TGTGCCAGTAGTATCCGCCGGGAGAGGGATTCACCCCTCCACTTT.

J is TRBJ1-1 and V is TRBV5-1, with 7 bases aligning to TRBD1. From germline, CDR1 is SGHRS and CDR2 YFSETQ. Trimming at V came to 0 bases and at J to 1 base, leaving 3 bases not matched to a gene. CDR3 length: 15 amino acids. The CDR3 DNA reads as TGCGCCAGCAGCTTGGGAGACAGGGCGAACACTGAAGCTTTCTTT. Its protein product is CASSLGDRANTEAFF.

This clonotype was counted only a few times. This rearrangement joins TRBV25-1 to TRBJ2-3; TRBD2 matches at 8 bases. This CDR3 contains 14 residues. The V gene's germline CDR1 is MGHDK and CDR2 SYGVNS. The J segment lost 4 bases and the V segment lost 4 bases, leaving 4 bases of the junction unmatched. The CDR3 loop reads CASSVAGWADTQYF. The CDR3 DNA reads TGTGCCAGCAGTGTAGCGGGGTGGGCAGATACGCAGTATTTT.

This clonotype occurred many times. The chain joins TRBV9 to TRBJ2-6; no clear D gene. Trimming left V 0 bases short and J 9 bases short, with 4 bases between. The germline V gene has CDR1 SGDLS and CDR2 YYNGEE. This CDR3 contains 12 residues. The CDR3 DNA sequence: TGTGCCAGCAGCGTAGGTGACAACGTCCTGACTTTC. This translates into CASSVGDNVLTF.

This clonotype was observed at least ten times. This chain connects TRBV10-3 to TRBJ1-1; D uncertain. V lost 3 bases and J 8 bases, leaving 10 bases between the germline ends. Looked up from germline, CDR1 is ENHRY and CDR2 is SYGVKD. The CDR3 extends over 12 amino acids. The CDR3 is CAISEYAREAFF. As DNA, the CDR3 is TGTGCCATCAGTGAATACGCGAGGGAAGCTTTCTTT.

This clonotype showed up just a few times. The DNA of the CDR3 is TGTGCCAGCAGCCCGGGCGGGTTAGGGGGGGAGCAGTACTTC. Its translation: CASSPGGLGGEQYF. The chain joins TRBV12-3 or TRBV12-4 to TRBJ2-7; D is perhaps TRBD1 or TRBD2 (6 bases each). The germline V and J ends were trimmed by 6 bases and 7 bases, with 19 bases remaining between them. The CDR3 runs to 14 residues.